Shown below are 17 T cell receptor beta chains from a single sample sequenced in a study of blood T cell repertoires in COVID-19. Profiling relied on immunoSEQ multiplex PCR, and the TCRdb table lists in-frame clones only, not all of them. The repertoire holds fewer than 300,000 clones, with more than 75% as singletons. Sequenced input: PBMCs or T cells enriched from blood (not recorded which). These receptors were obtained from a woman aged 40-49 years with acute COVID-19.

This sequence joins TRBV18 and TRBJ2-1; 8 bases agree with TRBD2. J lost 8 bases, V lost 6 bases, and 9 bases had no gene match. CDR3 length: 14 residues. The germline gives CDR1 KGHSH, CDR2 LQKENI. The CDR3 nucleotides are TGTGCCAGCTCCGGGACTAGATGGAAGGATGAGCAGTTCTTC. Amino acids: CASSGTRWKDEQFF.

The gene calls are TRBV19 and TRBJ2-1; 9 bases fit TRBD1. From germline, CDR1 is LNHDA and CDR2 SQIVND (reference sequence). There are 13 residues in the CDR3. J was trimmed by 9 bases and V by 5 bases; bases with no gene match: 5. CDR3 residues: CASSFKTGGEQFF. CDR3 DNA sequence: TGTGCCAGTAGTTTTAAGACAGGGGGTGAGCAGTTCTTC.

The chain uses TRBV6-5 and TRBJ2-5; D is uncertain. This CDR3 spans 12 amino acids. Trimming stripped 6 bases from V and 2 bases from J, with 7 bases between. Germline assignment: CDR1 MNHEY and CDR2 SVGAGI. This chain's CDR3 is CASSRVQETQYF. In nucleotides, the CDR3 is TGTGCCAGCAGCCGAGTACAAGAGACCCAGTACTTC.

The chain combines TRBV5-1 with TRBJ1-6; D may be TRBD1 (6 bases). Trimming cost V 1 base and J 5 bases, with 10 bases left between them. The CDR3 extends over 15 amino acids. The germline V gene encodes CDR1 SGHRS and CDR2 YFSETQ. In DNA form, the CDR3 reads TGCGCCAGCAGCTTGACAGGGCAGAATAATTCACCCCTCCACTTT. This translates into CASSLTGQNNSPLHF.

The J gene is TRBJ1-2, the V gene TRBV7-9; D might be TRBD1 (5 bases). Germline V gene sequence: CDR1 SEHNR, CDR2 FQNEAQ (reference sequence). This CDR3 has 15 residues. With 5 bases removed from V and 8 bases from J, the gap between germline ends came to 21 bases. Here the CDR3 reads CASSPRAGVVQGYTF. CDR3 in DNA: TGTGCCAGCAGCCCACGCGCGGGGGTAGTGCAAGGCTACACCTTC. The variable domain in full, with the rest retrieved from reference TRBV7-9 and TRBJ1-2, is DTGVSQNPRHKITKRGQNVTFRCDPISEHNRLYWYRQTLGQGPEFLTYFQNEAQLEKSRLLSDRFSAERPKGSFSTLEIQRTEQGDSAMYLCASSPRAGVVQGYTFGSGTRLTVV.

This chain joins TRBV4-3 and TRBJ1-6, with TRBD1 matching 7 bases. V dropped 0 bases and J dropped 10; count of bases not matched to a gene: 9. This CDR3 has 16 residues. Germline CDR1 is LGHNA and CDR2 is YSLEER. In DNA form, the CDR3 reads TGCGCCAGCAGCCAAGATCGGACAGGCCTCGGGTCACCCCTCCACTTT. Its translation: CASSQDRTGLGSPLHF.

Of note for this clone: Other DNA sequences in this sample translate to the same CDR3. The rearrangement uses TRBV5-1 and TRBJ1-4; 9 bases agree with TRBD1. The CDR3 consists of 14 residues. Germline V gives CDR1 SGHRS, CDR2 YFSETQ. The junction had 4 bases not matched to a gene; V was cut back by 4 bases and J by 6 bases. The CDR3 protein is CASSPGQGYEKLFF. In DNA form, the CDR3 reads TGCGCCAGCAGCCCGGGACAGGGTTATGAAAAACTGTTTTTT. Full variable domain (missing parts from reference TRBV5-1 and TRBJ1-4): KAGVTQTPRYLIKTRGQQVTLSCSPISGHRSVSWYQQTPGQGLQFLFEYFSETQRNKGNFPGRFSGRQFSNSRSEMNVSTLELGDSALYLCASSPGQGYEKLFFGSGTQLSVL.

The J gene is TRBJ2-7, the V gene TRBV3-1 (or the pseudogene TRBV3-2); 11 positions match TRBD2. The V and J ends lost 3 bases and 7 bases, in that order; junction bases with no gene match: 2. Germline V gives CDR1 LGHDT, CDR2 YNNKEL (reference sequence). The CDR3 consists of 13 residues. CDR3 coding DNA: TGTGCCAGCAGCCAGACTAGCGGGGTGGAGCAGTACTTC. The encoded protein is CASSQTSGVEQYF.

This chain joins TRBV18 and TRBJ2-7, with D uncertain. Germline V gene lookup returns CDR1 KGHSH and CDR2 LQKENI. The V and J ends lost 2 bases and 7 bases respectively, with 18 bases between them. The CDR3 consists of 15 residues. The CDR3 nucleotides are TGTGCCAGCTCACCAAGCTCTCAACGCTCTTTAGAGCAGTACTTC. Residues: CASSPSSQRSLEQYF.

The J gene is TRBJ1-5, the V gene TRBV19, with D uncertain. Germline values: CDR1 LNHDA, CDR2 SQIVND (reference sequence). The V end was cut by 7 bases, the J end by 4 bases, with 14 bases between. CDR3 size: 14 residues. CDR3 sequence reads: CASIDNPRNQPQHF. As DNA, the CDR3 is TGTGCCAGTATCGACAACCCCCGGAATCAGCCCCAGCATTTT.

CDR3 sequence reads: CASSQDLRAGQPQHF. As DNA, the CDR3 is TGCGCCAGCAGCCAAGATCTGAGGGCGGGGCAGCCCCAGCATTTT. The V and J genes are TRBV4-3 and TRBJ1-5, with D unresolved. CDR1 and CDR2 from the germline V gene are LGHNA and YSLEER. Trimming removed 0 bases at V and 7 bases at J, with 13 bases between. The CDR3 contains 15 residues.

CDR3 amino acids: CASSQDRMTSGLYNEQFF. The CDR3 region has the DNA TGCGCCAGCAGCCAAGATCGAATGACTAGCGGTCTCTACAATGAGCAGTTCTTC. The J gene is TRBJ2-1, the V gene TRBV4-3; TRBD2 matches at 9 bases. The V and J ends lost 0 bases and 3 bases, in that order; junction bases with no gene match: 9. CDR3 size: 18 residues. Germline CDR1 is LGHNA and CDR2 is YSLEER.

V is TRBV2 and J is TRBJ2-3, with 8 positions matching TRBD2. J lost 7 bases, V lost 6 bases, and 12 bases had no gene match. The CDR3 covers 15 residues. The germline V gene encodes CDR1 SNHLY and CDR2 FYNNEI. In DNA form, the CDR3 reads TGTGCCAGCAGCCTCACATCGGGGGGGCCCCATACGCAGTATTTT. The encoded protein is CASSLTSGGPHTQYF.

J is TRBJ2-3 and V is TRBV29-1; weak D call: TRBD1 (6 bases). The CDR3 totals 14 residues. CDR1 and CDR2 from the germline V gene are SQVTM and ANQGSEA. The CDR3, as DNA: TGCAGTTCCCTATCGGCAGGGGGCACAGATACGCAGTATTTT. Translating it yields CSSLSAGGTDTQYF.

The J gene is TRBJ1-5, the V gene TRBV28; 7 bases agree with TRBD1. Germline V gene lookup returns CDR1 MDHEN and CDR2 SYDVKM. The V gene end was trimmed by 3 bases and the J gene end by 5 bases; junction bases not matched to a gene: 7. This CDR3 has 15 amino acids. The CDR3 here is CASSFSGQAYQPQHF. In DNA, the CDR3 is TGTGCCAGCAGTTTTTCTGGACAGGCATATCAGCCCCAGCATTTT.

This chain links TRBV10-3 with TRBJ1-2; perhaps TRBD1 as D (6 bases). The V end lost 5 bases, the J end lost 4 bases, and 8 bases lay between the germline ends. Germline V gene sequence: CDR1 ENHRY, CDR2 SYGVKD. This CDR3 region has 12 residues. The CDR3: CAISSDSYGYTF. Written as DNA, the CDR3 is TGTGCCATCAGTTCGGACAGCTATGGCTACACCTTC.

The chain recombines TRBV12-3 or TRBV12-4 with TRBJ1-3; 8 bases align to TRBD1. With V trimmed by 1 base and J by 7 bases, 0 bases remained unmatched. This CDR3 is built from 13 residues. The CDR3 loop is CASSLDRGNTIYF. In DNA, the CDR3 is TGTGCCAGCAGTTTAGACAGGGGGAACACCATATATTTT.